Below are 25 T cell receptor beta chains sequenced from a single sample in a study of Ad26.COV2.S vaccination and SARS-CoV-2 variants (dated by TCRdb to the early 2020s). The treatment or condition label corresponds to: roughly 20 received Ad26.COV2.S at low or high dose, single or two shots; a few received placebo; per-sample allocation not given. For vaccine and placebo recipients, the sequenced repertoires came from samples collected on day 63 after the first injection. Libraries were built with the immunoSEQ multiplex PCR assay. Not all clones reach the TCRdb copy of this immuneACCESS table, which keeps in-frame sequences only. Checked studies attribute under half of the gap to unresolved V genes and leave the rest unexplained. The sample table records about 280,000 clones; 70% to 90% of these occur just once. The ten largest clones take up over 2.5% of the sample. The sequencing used peripheral blood, collected in a trial of Ad26.COV2.S vaccine versus placebo. The receptors shown here come from a person between 18 and 60 years old who received the Ad26.COV2.S COVID-19 vaccine or a placebo.

The chain employs TRBV9 and TRBJ2-1, with 9 bases aligning to TRBD1. Germline loops: CDR1 SGDLS, CDR2 YYNGEE. Trimming took 0 bases from V and 3 from J; bases not matched to a gene: 4. The length of the CDR3 is 16 residues. For the CDR3, the DNA is TGTGCCAGCAGCGTAGATGGACAGGGGTACTACAATGAGCAGTTCTTC. Translating gives CASSVDGQGYYNEQFF.

The DNA of the CDR3 is TGTGCCAGCAGCGGGAGAGGGGGTCGAAACACCATATATTTT. This encodes CASSGRGGRNTIYF. The chain carries TRBV6-5 and TRBJ1-3; D perhaps matches TRBD1 (6 bases). The CDR3 is 14 residues long. Germline V gives CDR1 MNHEY, CDR2 SVGAGI. V lost 6 bases and J 5 bases, leaving 14 bases between the germline ends.

This chain joins TRBV6-2 or TRBV6-3 and TRBJ1-1; 8 bases are shared with TRBD1. Germline lookup yields CDR1 MNHEY and CDR2 SVGEGT. The trim removed 2 bases at V and 4 bases at J, leaving 9 bases unmatched. This CDR3 has 16 amino acids. As DNA, the CDR3 is TGTGCCAGCAGTTACGGTGACAGGGGTCTTCTCACTGAAGCTTTCTTT. Protein sequence: CASSYGDRGLLTEAFF.

This clone was detected only a few times. The CDR3 sequence: CASSHHGGNYGYTF. In nucleotides, the CDR3 is TGCGCCAGCAGCCATCATGGAGGAAACTATGGCTACACCTTC. The gene calls are TRBV4-1 and TRBJ1-2; D is ambiguous. The germline gives CDR1 MGHRA, CDR2 YSYEKL. The V gene lost 3 bases and the J gene lost 2 bases, with 10 bases spanning the gap. The CDR3 sequence is 14 residues long.

This sequence joins TRBV6-2 or TRBV6-3 and TRBJ2-7; 8 nucleotides line up with TRBD1. J lost 4 bases, V lost 6 bases, and 11 bases had no gene match. This CDR3 has 15 residues. CDR1 and CDR2 from the germline V gene are MNHEY and SVGEGT. For the CDR3, the DNA is TGTGCCAGCAGCCTTCGGTACGGACAGGGTTACGAGCAGTACTTC. This encodes CASSLRYGQGYEQYF.

This clone was counted between two and nine times. The rearrangement joins TRBV28 to TRBJ2-7; D remains unclear. The CDR3 has 15 amino acids. The V and J ends lost 7 bases and 2 bases respectively, with 18 bases between them. Germline V gene sequence: CDR1 MDHEN, CDR2 SYDVKM. In DNA form, the CDR3 reads TGTGCCAGCACTCAAGGCGGTGTGGGCCCCTACGAGCAGTACTTC. It yields the protein CASTQGGVGPYEQYF.

Only one count was recorded for this clone. The chain has TRBV30 and TRBJ1-3; no firm D call. Germline values: CDR1 GTSNPN, CDR2 SVGIG (reference sequence). V gave up 4 bases and J gave up 4 bases, with 14 bases separating them. The CDR3 covers 14 residues. The chain's CDR3 is CAWNRDAGGNTIYF. In DNA, the CDR3 is TGTGCCTGGAATAGGGATGCTGGGGGAAACACCATATATTTT.

The chain uses TRBV18 and TRBJ2-3, with D unclear. The V gene lost 0 bases and the J gene lost 5 bases, with 6 bases spanning the gap. CDR1 is KGHSH, CDR2 LQKENI, per germline. The CDR3 consists of 13 residues. CDR3 amino acids: CASSPPSRDTQYF. CDR3 sequence (DNA): TGTGCCAGCTCACCACCTTCGAGAGATACGCAGTATTTT.

The chain combines TRBV2 with TRBJ1-4, with TRBD1 matching 8 bases. Germline V gives CDR1 SNHLY, CDR2 FYNNEI. Trimming cost V 7 bases and J 7 bases; bases outside gene matches: 11. The CDR3 spans 15 residues. CDR3 in DNA: TGTGCCAGCATATCAACAGGGGGACAGGTTGAAAAACTGTTTTTT. This encodes CASISTGGQVEKLFF.

The rearrangement joins TRBV7-8 to TRBJ2-7; 9 nucleotides line up with TRBD1. Germline V gene lookup returns CDR1 SGHVS and CDR2 FQNEAQ. After removal of 5 bases from V and 0 bases from J, the junction contained 8 bases not matched to a gene. The CDR3 consists of 16 residues. CDR3 sequence reads: CASSPRDRATSYEQYF. The CDR3 coding sequence is TGTGCCAGCAGCCCACGGGACAGGGCCACCTCCTACGAGCAGTACTTC.

The gene calls are TRBV19 and TRBJ1-2; tentative D call: TRBD1 (6 bases). V lost 7 bases, J lost 2 bases, and 17 bases lay in between. Germline-derived CDR1 and CDR2 are LNHDA and SQIVND (reference sequence). The length of the CDR3 is 15 residues. The CDR3 spells CASTAWGASNYGYTF. CDR3 sequence (DNA): TGTGCCAGTACGGCGTGGGGGGCTTCGAACTATGGCTACACCTTC.

V usage is TRBV28 and J usage is TRBJ2-3; a possible D gene is TRBD2 (6 bases). V was trimmed by 4 bases and J by 2 bases, leaving 13 bases between them. The CDR3 spans 15 residues. The V gene's germline CDR1 is MDHEN and CDR2 SYDVKM. The CDR3 region is CASSSPGLPTDTQYF. CDR3 bases: TGTGCCAGCAGTTCGCCGGGACTTCCCACAGATACGCAGTATTTT.

Only a few counts were recorded for this clone. The DNA for the CDR3 is TGTGCCACCAGACGGGACCCAACAACTGAAGCTTTCTTT. Translating gives CATRRDPTTEAFF. This chain uses TRBV6-4 with TRBJ1-1; D might be TRBD1 (5 bases). Germline values: CDR1 MRHNA, CDR2 SNTAGT. V was clipped by 10 bases and J by 5 bases, with 17 bases between them. The CDR3 is made up of 13 amino acids.

This chain uses TRBV6-5 with TRBJ1-2; D is uncertain. This CDR3 spans 13 amino acids. CDR1 is MNHEY, CDR2 SVGAGI, per germline. The V end lost 6 bases, the J end lost 0 bases, and 8 bases lay between the germline ends. DNA of the CDR3: TGTGCCAGCAGCCCAGAAGCTAACTATGGCTACACCTTC. Translating it yields CASSPEANYGYTF.

The genes are TRBV7-2 and TRBJ1-3; no firm D call. The V gene lost 5 bases and the J gene lost 4 bases, with 18 bases spanning the gap. The CDR3 totals 16 residues. The germline CDR1 and CDR2 sequences are SGHTA and FQGNSA. The CDR3 loop reads CASSLGPTGSGNTIYF. The CDR3 DNA reads as TGTGCCAGCAGCCTGGGCCCCACGGGATCCGGAAACACCATATATTTT.

The chain recombines TRBV7-9 with TRBJ1-1, with D maybe TRBD1 (6 bases). CDR1 is SEHNR, CDR2 FQNEAQ, per germline (reference sequence). The CDR3 extends over 16 amino acids. V dropped 5 bases and J dropped 2 bases, with 18 bases sitting between them. This chain's CDR3 is CASSPVGGQTNTEAFF. In DNA, the CDR3 is TGTGCCAGCAGCCCAGTGGGGGGGCAGACAAACACTGAAGCTTTCTTT.

The genes are TRBV12-3 or TRBV12-4 and TRBJ1-5; D is ambiguous. V lost 7 bases and J lost 4, with 11 bases in between. This CDR3 has 13 residues. The CDR3: CASNYGVNQPQHF. CDR3 nucleotide sequence: TGTGCCAGCAATTACGGGGTAAATCAGCCCCAGCATTTT.

The CDR3 here is CASKGSPRVSSNQPQHF. CDR3 DNA sequence: TGTGCCAGCAAGGGCAGTCCTAGGGTATCTAGCAATCAGCCCCAGCATTTT. The V and J genes are TRBV28 and TRBJ1-5, with D unresolved. CDR1 and CDR2 from the germline V gene are MDHEN and SYDVKM. This CDR3 comprises 17 residues. Trimming cost V 7 bases and J 0 bases, with 19 bases left between them.

The rearrangement uses TRBV5-1 and TRBJ1-3; D may be TRBD1 (6 bases). The CDR3 covers 16 residues. CDR1 and CDR2 from the germline V gene are SGHRS and YFSETQ. The V end was cut by 0 bases, the J end by 3 bases, with 13 bases between. CDR3 protein: CASSLAGRGSGNTIYF. The CDR3 nucleotides read TGCGCCAGCAGCTTGGCCGGGAGGGGGAGTGGAAACACCATATATTTT.

Turning to this clone: In the same sample, other DNA sequences code for this CDR3. This CDR3 reads CASSLLAGGYEQYF. In DNA, the CDR3 is TGTGCCAGCAGCTTACTGGCGGGGGGGTACGAGCAGTACTTC. The rearrangement joins TRBV11-2 to TRBJ2-7, with TRBD2 matching over 9 bases. CDR1 is SGHAT and CDR2 is FQNNGV in the germline V gene. Trimming at V came to 2 bases and at J to 4 bases, leaving 3 bases not matched to a gene. The CDR3 runs 14 residues.

V gene TRBV10-1 combines with J gene TRBJ2-1; 11 nucleotides line up with TRBD2. Germline V lookup: CDR1 WNHNN, CDR2 SYGVQD (reference sequence). Trimming cost V 3 bases and J 4 bases; bases outside gene matches: 2. CDR3 length: 15 amino acids. In DNA, the CDR3 is TGCGCCAGCAGTGATCCTAGCGGGGGGTACAATGAGCAGTTCTTC. Protein product: CASSDPSGGYNEQFF.

The chain employs TRBV7-2 and TRBJ1-2, with 9 bases that match TRBD1. The trim removed 4 bases at V and 2 bases at J, leaving 8 bases unmatched. This CDR3 has 16 residues. CDR1 is SGHTA and CDR2 is FQGNSA in the germline V gene. The CDR3 is CASSSYPGQGNYGYTF. The CDR3 nucleotides are TGTGCCAGCAGCTCCTATCCGGGACAGGGAAACTATGGCTACACCTTC.

This rearrangement joins TRBV5-1 to TRBJ2-1; 12 nucleotides line up with TRBD2. Germline CDR1 and CDR2: SGHRS and YFSETQ. Trimming took 6 bases from V and 8 from J; bases not matched to a gene: 12. The CDR3 runs 16 residues. The CDR3 nucleotides are TGCGCCAGCATCCCCGGGGCTAGCGGGAGGGGCTATGAGCAGTTCTTC. Residues: CASIPGASGRGYEQFF.

The chain is built from TRBV10-3 and TRBJ2-7, with a tentative D call TRBD2 (5 bases). CDR1 is ENHRY and CDR2 is SYGVKD in the germline V gene. V was clipped by 7 bases and J by 1 base, with 20 bases between them. The CDR3 is made up of 16 amino acids. CDR3 sequence reads: CAITEGVGQVSYEQYF. DNA of the CDR3: TGTGCCATCACCGAGGGCGTCGGGCAGGTATCCTACGAGCAGTACTTC.

The chain has TRBV5-1 and TRBJ2-3, with D perhaps TRBD2 (6 bases). CDR1 is SGHRS, CDR2 YFSETQ, per germline. V lost 0 bases and J 4 bases, leaving 12 bases between the germline ends. This CDR3 spans 15 amino acids. DNA for the CDR3: TGCGCCAGCAGCTTGGTACCCGGGAGCGCAGATACGCAGTATTTT. Translated: CASSLVPGSADTQYF. Complete variable domain (other parts from reference TRBV5-1 and TRBJ2-3): KAGVTQTPRYLIKTRGQQVTLSCSPISGHRSVSWYQQTPGQGLQFLFEYFSETQRNKGNFPGRFSGRQFSNSRSEMNVSTLELGDSALYLCASSLVPGSADTQYFGPGTRLTVL.